This T cell receptor beta chain was profiled in a study of blood T cell repertoires in COVID-19. Across the whole study: Acute-phase and convalescent COVID-19 samples originated in the United States, Italy and Spain. T cells, B-cell-depleted T cells, or PBMCs supplied cDNA or gDNA.

V dropped 2 bases and J dropped 2; count of bases not matched to a gene: 4. The length of the CDR3 is 16 residues. From germline, CDR1 is SGDLS and CDR2 YYNGEE. Original methodology: Amplified reference gene primers provided the basis for estimating nucleated cell counts. Using immunoSEQ multiplex PCR, the repertoire was profiled, and TCRdb retains in-frame clones only, with some absent. D and trimming were read from the DNA, whereas the V and J calls and clone size are those reported in that table. There are fewer than 80,000 clones in the sample; about 88% occur only once, and approximately 9.1% lies in the top ten.

The sample consisted of peripheral blood. This clonotype was sampled from a human donor in a cohort sampled during active COVID-19. V usage is TRBV9 and J usage is TRBJ2-1; 10 bases agree with TRBD2. The CDR3 protein is CASSVNLAGAYNEQFF. The CDR3 DNA is TGTGCCAGCAGCGTTAATCTAGCGGGGGCCTACAATGAGCAGTTCTTC.